These 24 T cell receptor beta chains came from one sample sequenced in a study of T-cell memory formation after mild COVID-19. TCRdb re-derived calls from the 5' RACE reads in MiXCR, one entry per CDR3 protein. The sample has 550,000 to 700,000 distinct CDR3 sequences, around 16% seen once. Sequencing was performed on PBMCs or a T cell subset sorted from them (not recorded which). The receptors originated from an adult woman who had mild COVID-19 (a few samples of this study predate the infection). Cell type and time point are not known.

The rearrangement uses TRBV6-5 and TRBJ1-2; tentative D call: TRBD1 (6 bases). Germline V gene sequence: CDR1 MNHEY, CDR2 SVGAGI. The CDR3 spans 13 residues. V was clipped by 5 bases and J by 4 bases, with 11 bases between them. The CDR3 loop reads CASSTDSSYGYTF. DNA for the CDR3: TGTGCCAGCAGTACGGACAGCTCCTATGGCTACACCTTC.

The chain employs TRBV30 and TRBJ2-3; unclear D gene. CDR1 is GTSNPN, CDR2 SVGIG, per germline (reference sequence). This CDR3 has 16 amino acids. Trimming stripped 0 bases from V and 0 bases from J, with 13 bases between. The CDR3 is CAWSVWTAPSTDTQYF. In nucleotides, the CDR3 is TGTGCCTGGAGTGTATGGACCGCTCCGAGCACAGATACGCAGTATTTT.

The CDR3 loop is CATSGPGGRYNEQFF. The DNA for the CDR3 is TGTGCCACCAGCGGTCCGGGGGGGCGGTACAATGAGCAGTTCTTC. The chain uses TRBV15 and TRBJ2-1, with 8 bases aligning to TRBD2. J lost 4 bases, V lost 5 bases, and 7 bases had no gene match. The germline gives CDR1 LNHNV, CDR2 YYDKDF (reference sequence). The CDR3 extends over 15 amino acids.

V and J are TRBV2 and TRBJ1-4; D unresolved. V dropped 6 bases and J dropped 4 bases, with 12 bases sitting between them. In germline, CDR1 is SNHLY, CDR2 FYNNEI. This CDR3 contains 14 residues. CDR3 sequence: CASSPRTVNEKLFF. The CDR3 nucleotides read TGTGCCAGCAGCCCCCGGACCGTTAATGAAAAACTGTTTTTT.

In DNA form, the CDR3 reads TGCGCCAGCAGCTTACAGGGGGCGCGTGGCACTGAAGCTTTCTTT. This encodes CASSLQGARGTEAFF. The rearrangement uses TRBV5-1 and TRBJ1-1; 9 positions match TRBD1. Germline values: CDR1 SGHRS, CDR2 YFSETQ. The junction had 6 bases not matched to a gene; V was cut back by 2 bases and J by 4 bases. This CDR3 has 15 residues.

The chain joins TRBV5-6 to TRBJ1-2; TRBD1 matches 7 bases. Germline trimming cut 4 bases from V and 4 bases from J; bases unmatched to any gene: 7. The germline V gene has CDR1 SGHDT and CDR2 YYEEEE. The CDR3 sequence is 14 residues long. The CDR3 nucleotides read TGTGCCAGCAGCCTAGGACAGGACCCCTATGGCTACACCTTC. It is translated as CASSLGQDPYGYTF.

This clonotype was seen a single time. The junction and the germline gene differ at one end; a read error may be behind it. V gene TRBV7-7 combines with J gene TRBJ1-3; TRBD1 aligns across 8 bases. Germline V gene lookup returns CDR1 SSHAT and CDR2 FNYEAQ (reference sequence). The CDR3 consists of 13 residues. The CDR3 loop is CASSDGQGNTIYF. The CDR3 DNA follows: TGTGCTAGCAGCGACGGACAGGGTAACACCATATATTTT.

This clonotype showed up just once. The rearrangement uses TRBV15 and TRBJ2-3; TRBD1 aligns across 7 bases. CDR3 length: 15 residues. V was clipped by 1 base and J by 4 bases; unmatched bases: 5. The V gene's germline CDR1 is LNHNV and CDR2 YYDKDF (reference sequence). DNA for the CDR3: TGTGCCACCAGCAGAGGTGACAGGGTCGCAGATACGCAGTATTTT. Translation: CATSRGDRVADTQYF.

The V and J genes are TRBV7-6 and TRBJ2-3; 7 bases fit TRBD2. V lost 3 bases and J lost 4; bases outside the gene matches: 7. This CDR3 spans 15 amino acids. The germline V gene has CDR1 SGHVS and CDR2 FNYEAQ. DNA for the CDR3: TGTGCCAGCAGCTTGGGCGGGAGCTGGGCAGATACGCAGTATTTT. It specifies CASSLGGSWADTQYF.

This clonotype has a count of ten or more. Compared with germline, one end of the junction differs, possibly owing to a read error. This sequence joins TRBV5-1 and TRBJ2-7; D unresolved. Germline CDR1 SGHRS, CDR2 YFSETQ. The CDR3 contains 12 residues. In nucleotides, the CDR3 is TGTGCCAGCAGCTCCGGCCCATACGAGCAGTACTTC. Protein sequence: CASSSGPYEQYF. Based on the CDR3 plus reference TRBV5-1 and TRBJ2-7, the full variable domain is KAGVTQTPRYLIKTRGQQVTLSCSPISGHRSVSWYQQTPGQGLQFLFEYFSETQRNKGNFPGRFSGRQFSNSRSEMNVSTLELGDSALYLCASSSGPYEQYFGPGTRLTVT.

This clonotype was seen only a few times. The V gene is TRBV12-3 or TRBV12-4, the J gene TRBJ2-2, with 9 positions matching TRBD2. The V and J ends lost 6 bases and 6 bases, in that order; junction bases with no gene match: 14. The CDR3 is 17 amino acids. CDR3 bases: TGTGCCAGCAGCTCTTGGGAGCGGGAGGAAAGGGCCGGGGAGCTGTTTTTT. It encodes CASSSWEREERAGELFF.

The chain joins TRBV5-6 to TRBJ1-2, with 9 bases identical to TRBD1. Germline CDR1 reads SGHDT; CDR2 reads YYEEEE. The CDR3 covers 14 residues. V trimming: 0 bases; J trimming: 8 bases; junction bases outside the gene matches: 5. The CDR3, as DNA: TGTGCCAGCAGCTTGGTCGGGACAGGGTACGGCTACACCTTC. Its protein product is CASSLVGTGYGYTF.

The chain links TRBV25-1 to TRBJ2-5; no clear D. The ends were cut back, 7 bases at V and 5 bases at J, with 8 bases in the middle. This CDR3 spans 11 amino acids. Germline V gene sequence: CDR1 MGHDK, CDR2 SYGVNS. CDR3 bases: TGTGCCAGCAATGGAGTGGAGACCCAGTACTTC. It encodes CASNGVETQYF.

This clonotype was recorded a few times. The chain joins TRBV5-1 to TRBJ2-3; 10 bases are shared with TRBD2. Trimming cost V 0 bases and J 0 bases; bases outside gene matches: 7. CDR1 SGHRS and CDR2 YFSETQ come from the germline V gene. The length of the CDR3 is 18 residues. The CDR3 sequence: CASSLVWTSGPSTDTQYF. CDR3 nucleotides: TGCGCCAGCAGCTTGGTCTGGACTAGCGGACCTAGCACAGATACGCAGTATTTT.

This chain uses TRBV2 with TRBJ1-1; D uncertain. The V and J ends lost 0 bases and 6 bases respectively, with 14 bases between them. This CDR3 spans 15 amino acids. Germline V gives CDR1 SNHLY, CDR2 FYNNEI. CDR3 amino acids: CASSEALLGVSEAFF. The DNA for the CDR3 is TGTGCCAGCAGTGAAGCGCTTCTGGGAGTGTCTGAAGCTTTCTTT.

In its sample, this clonotype was seen a few times. This rearrangement joins TRBV6-5 to TRBJ1-1; D is unresolved. CDR3 length equals 13 residues. V was cut by 7 bases and J by 9 bases, with 18 bases left in between. CDR1 and CDR2 (germline): MNHEY, SVGAGI. The CDR3 nucleotides read TGTGCCAGCACCTTGAGCACGGGATCACAAGCTTTCTTT. This sequence encodes CASTLSTGSQAFF.

This clonotype was seen a handful of times. This chain links TRBV5-1 with TRBJ2-2, with unresolved D. CDR1 is SGHRS and CDR2 is YFSETQ in the germline V gene. With 4 bases removed from V and 2 bases from J, the gap between germline ends came to 12 bases. CDR3 size: 15 residues. The CDR3 protein is CASSLDGRNTGELFF. The DNA of the CDR3 is TGCGCCAGCAGCCTTGACGGACGAAACACCGGGGAGCTGTTTTTT.

This clonotype appeared a single time. This chain connects TRBV12-3 or TRBV12-4 to TRBJ2-2, with unresolved D. CDR3 length: 14 residues. Trimming cost V 6 bases and J 3 bases, with 11 bases left between them. CDR3 bases: TGTGCCAGCAGGACGAGCACCTACACCGGGGAGCTGTTTTTT. Protein product: CASRTSTYTGELFF.

At least ten counts were recorded for this clonotype. The chain employs TRBV25-1 and TRBJ1-4; D perhaps matches TRBD1 (6 bases). Germline V gives CDR1 MGHDK, CDR2 SYGVNS. This CDR3 comprises 14 residues. V was clipped by 5 bases and J by 6 bases, with 13 bases between them. The CDR3: CASSRREGDEKLFF. For the CDR3, the DNA is TGTGCCAGCAGTAGAAGAGAGGGGGATGAAAAACTGTTTTTT.

The J gene is TRBJ2-7, the V gene TRBV10-3; 7 nucleotides line up with TRBD1. CDR3 length: 13 residues. Germline V gives CDR1 ENHRY, CDR2 SYGVKD. V dropped 0 bases and J dropped 7; count of bases not matched to a gene: 3. This chain's CDR3 is CAISESPRGEQYF. Written as DNA, the CDR3 is TGTGCCATCAGTGAGTCGCCCAGGGGGGAGCAGTACTTC.

CDR3 region: CASSPDRAHGELFF. In DNA form, the CDR3 reads TGTGCCAGCAGCCCAGACAGGGCGCACGGGGAGCTGTTTTTT. V is TRBV2 and J is TRBJ2-2; 7 bases align to TRBD1. From germline, CDR1 is SNHLY and CDR2 FYNNEI. With 6 bases clipped from V and 7 bases from J, the junction kept 8 bases outside the gene matches. There are 14 residues in the CDR3.

This clonotype occurred a few times. The CDR3 nucleotides read TGTGCCAGCAGTCTGACTCAGGGGTCTGGGCAGCCCCAGCATTTT. Amino acids: CASSLTQGSGQPQHF. The chain has TRBV12-3 or TRBV12-4 and TRBJ1-5, with D possibly TRBD1 on 6 matching bases. With 5 bases removed from V and 7 bases from J, the gap between germline ends came to 18 bases. The CDR3 runs to 15 residues.

This clonotype was detected ten times or more. This chain joins TRBV15 and TRBJ2-3; TRBD1 aligns across 8 bases. CDR1 and CDR2 (germline): LNHNV, YYDKDF (reference sequence). V lost 1 base and J lost 4; bases outside the gene matches: 4. The CDR3 sequence is 15 residues long. CDR3 loop: CATSRGQGASDTQYF. In DNA, the CDR3 is TGTGCCACCAGCAGAGGGCAGGGGGCTTCAGATACGCAGTATTTT. The complete variable domain, with remaining parts taken from reference TRBV15 and TRBJ2-3, reads DAMVIQNPRYQVTQFGKPVTLSCSQTLNHNVMYWYQQKSSQAPKLLFHYYDKDFNNEADTPDNFQSRRPNTSFCFLDIRSPGLGDTAMYLCATSRGQGASDTQYFGPGTRLTVL.

This sequence joins TRBV10-3 and TRBJ2-7; 9 nucleotides match TRBD2. Germline values: CDR1 ENHRY, CDR2 SYGVKD. The V and J ends lost 10 bases and 10 bases, in that order; junction bases with no gene match: 14. CDR3 size: 13 residues. Written as DNA, the CDR3 is TGTGCCACGTCCGGGACTAGCCCCATTAGCCAGTACTTC. Residues: CATSGTSPISQYF.